This T cell receptor (beta chain) originates from a study of cytomegalovirus exposure and HLA in healthy donors. Study-wide findings and caveats: The study recorded over 150 TCR beta chains that were cytomegalovirus-associated.

Remarks on this clone: Its cognate antigen is unknown.

CDR3 size: 13 residues. Germline loops: CDR1 MNHNY, CDR2 SVGAGI (reference sequence). Trimming took 5 bases from V and 5 from J, leaving 10 bases between them. With 60 Vbeta and 13 Jbeta primers, the PCR was carried out. The repertoire was sequenced with immunoSEQ multiplex PCR; TCRdb's copy has only in-frame clones and lacks some. This sample has roughly 180,000 clones, with 80% to 85% found just once. The receptor's source is a man aged 25-40 years in good health and CMV-seronegative. What was sequenced was PBMCs. The V and J genes are TRBV6-6 and TRBJ1-5, with D maybe TRBD1 (5 bases). Here the CDR3 reads CASSGGTYQPQHF. The DNA of the CDR3 is TGTGCCAGCAGTGGAGGGACCTATCAGCCCCAGCATTTT.